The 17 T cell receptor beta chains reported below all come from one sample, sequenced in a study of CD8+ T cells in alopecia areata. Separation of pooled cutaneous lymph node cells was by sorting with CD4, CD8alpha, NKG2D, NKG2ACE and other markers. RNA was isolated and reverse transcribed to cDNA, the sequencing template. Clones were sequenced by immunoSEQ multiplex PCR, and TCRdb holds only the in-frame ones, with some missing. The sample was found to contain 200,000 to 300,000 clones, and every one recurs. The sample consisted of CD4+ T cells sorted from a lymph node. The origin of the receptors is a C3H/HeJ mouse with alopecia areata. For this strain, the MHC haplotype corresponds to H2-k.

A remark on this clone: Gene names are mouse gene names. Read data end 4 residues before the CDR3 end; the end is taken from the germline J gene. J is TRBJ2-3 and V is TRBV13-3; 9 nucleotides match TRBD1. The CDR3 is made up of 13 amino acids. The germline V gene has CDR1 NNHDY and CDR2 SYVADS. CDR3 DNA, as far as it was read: TGTGCCAGCAGTGTGACAGGGGGAGAA. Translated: CASSVTGGE. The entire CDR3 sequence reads CASSVTGGETLYF.

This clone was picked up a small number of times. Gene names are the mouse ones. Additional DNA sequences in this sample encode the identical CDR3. Here the CDR3 reads CASSRQGNTEVFF. Incomplete CDR3 DNA: TGTGCCAGCAGCCGACAGGGAAACACA. The rearrangement links TRBV5 to TRBJ1-1; the match to TRBD1 covers 7 bases. Read data end 4 residues before the CDR3 end; the end is taken from the germline J gene. The CDR3 loop spans 13 amino acids. The V and J ends lost 4 bases and 1 base, in that order; junction bases with no gene match: 0. Germline V lookup: CDR1 LGHNA, CDR2 YNLKQL (reference sequence).

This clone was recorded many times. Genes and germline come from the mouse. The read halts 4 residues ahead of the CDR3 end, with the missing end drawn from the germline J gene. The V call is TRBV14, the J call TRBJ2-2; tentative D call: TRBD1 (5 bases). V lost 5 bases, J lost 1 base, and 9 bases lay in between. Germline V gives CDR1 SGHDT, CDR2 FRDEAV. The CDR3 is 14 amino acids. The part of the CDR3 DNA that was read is TGTGCCAGCAGGCCGACAGAAAACACCGGG. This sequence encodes CASRPTENTG. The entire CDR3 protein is CASRPTENTGQLYF. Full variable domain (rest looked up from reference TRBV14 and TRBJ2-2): EAGVTQSPRYAVLQEGQAVSFWCDPISGHDTLYWYQQPRDQGPQLLVYFRDEAVIDNSQLPSDRFSAVRPKGTNSTLKIQSAKQGDTATYLCASRPTENTGQLYFGEGSKLTVL.

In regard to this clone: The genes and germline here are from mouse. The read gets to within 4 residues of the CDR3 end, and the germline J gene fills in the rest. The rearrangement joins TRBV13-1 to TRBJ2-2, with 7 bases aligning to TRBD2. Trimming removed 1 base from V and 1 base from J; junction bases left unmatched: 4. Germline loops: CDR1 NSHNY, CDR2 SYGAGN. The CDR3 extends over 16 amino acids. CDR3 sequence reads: CASSDWGVVNTGQLYF. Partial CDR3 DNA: TGTGCCAGCAGTGATTGGGGGGTGGTAAACACCGGG.

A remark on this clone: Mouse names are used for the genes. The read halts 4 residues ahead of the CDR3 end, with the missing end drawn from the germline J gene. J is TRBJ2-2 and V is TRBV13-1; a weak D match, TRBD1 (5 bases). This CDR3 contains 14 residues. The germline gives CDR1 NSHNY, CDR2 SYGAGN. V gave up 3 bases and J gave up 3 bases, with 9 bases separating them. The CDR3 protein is CASSGKGDTGQLYF. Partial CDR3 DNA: TGTGCCAGCAGTGGGAAAGGGGACACCGGG.

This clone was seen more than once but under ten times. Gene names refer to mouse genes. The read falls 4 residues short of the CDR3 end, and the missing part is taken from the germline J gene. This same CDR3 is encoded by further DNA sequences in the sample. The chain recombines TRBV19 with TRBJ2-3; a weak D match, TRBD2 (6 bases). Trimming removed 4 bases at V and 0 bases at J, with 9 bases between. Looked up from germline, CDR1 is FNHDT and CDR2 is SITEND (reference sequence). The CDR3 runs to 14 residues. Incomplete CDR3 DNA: TGTGCCAGCAGTTCACTGGGAAGTGCAGAA. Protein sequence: CASSSLGSAE. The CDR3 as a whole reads CASSSLGSAETLYF.

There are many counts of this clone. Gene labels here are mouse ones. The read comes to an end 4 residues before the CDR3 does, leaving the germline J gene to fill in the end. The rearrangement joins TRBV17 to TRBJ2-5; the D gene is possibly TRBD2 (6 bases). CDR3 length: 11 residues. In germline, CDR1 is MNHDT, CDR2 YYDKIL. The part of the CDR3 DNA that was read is TGTGCTAGCAAACTGGGAGAC. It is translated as CASKLGD. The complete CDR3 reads CASKLGDTQYF.

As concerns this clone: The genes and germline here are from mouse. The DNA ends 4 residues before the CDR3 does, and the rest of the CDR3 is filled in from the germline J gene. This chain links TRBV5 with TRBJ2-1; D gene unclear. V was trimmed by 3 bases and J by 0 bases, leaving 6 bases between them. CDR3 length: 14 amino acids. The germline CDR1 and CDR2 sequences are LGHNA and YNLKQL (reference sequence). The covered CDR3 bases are TGTGCCAGCAGCCATCAGAATAACTATGCT. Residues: CASSHQNNYA. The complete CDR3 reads CASSHQNNYAEQFF.

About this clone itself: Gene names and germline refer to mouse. CDR3 amino acids: CASSGGTGADTQYF. The part of the CDR3 DNA that was read is TGTGCCAGCAGTGGAGGGACTGGTGCTGAC. The genes are TRBV13-1 and TRBJ2-5; 8 nucleotides line up with TRBD2. The DNA ends 4 residues before the CDR3 does, and the rest of the CDR3 is filled in from the germline J gene. This CDR3 is built from 14 residues. CDR1 and CDR2 (germline): NSHNY, SYGAGN.

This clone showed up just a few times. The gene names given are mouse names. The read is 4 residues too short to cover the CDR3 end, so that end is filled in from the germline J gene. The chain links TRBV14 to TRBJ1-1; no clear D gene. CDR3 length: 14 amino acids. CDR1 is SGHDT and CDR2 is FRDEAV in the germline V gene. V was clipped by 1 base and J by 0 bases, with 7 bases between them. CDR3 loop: CASSFGTANTEVFF. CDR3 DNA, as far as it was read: TGTGCCAGCAGTTTCGGAACAGCAAACACA.

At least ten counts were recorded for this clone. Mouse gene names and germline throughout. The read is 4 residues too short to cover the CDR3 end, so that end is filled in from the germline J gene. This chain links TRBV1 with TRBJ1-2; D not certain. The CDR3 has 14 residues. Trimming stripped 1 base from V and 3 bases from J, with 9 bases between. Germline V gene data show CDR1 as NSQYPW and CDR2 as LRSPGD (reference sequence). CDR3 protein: CTCSAATLDSDYTF. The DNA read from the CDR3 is TGCACCTGCAGTGCAGCTACTCTGGACTCC.

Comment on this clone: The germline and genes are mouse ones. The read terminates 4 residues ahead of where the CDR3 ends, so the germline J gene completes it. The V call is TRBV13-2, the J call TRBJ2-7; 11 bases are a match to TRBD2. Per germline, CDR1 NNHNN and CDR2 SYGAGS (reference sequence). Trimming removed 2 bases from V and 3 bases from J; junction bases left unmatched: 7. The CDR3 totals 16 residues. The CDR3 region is CASGEGGLGVFYEQYF. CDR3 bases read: TGTGCCAGCGGTGAGGGGGGACTGGGGGTTTTCTAT.

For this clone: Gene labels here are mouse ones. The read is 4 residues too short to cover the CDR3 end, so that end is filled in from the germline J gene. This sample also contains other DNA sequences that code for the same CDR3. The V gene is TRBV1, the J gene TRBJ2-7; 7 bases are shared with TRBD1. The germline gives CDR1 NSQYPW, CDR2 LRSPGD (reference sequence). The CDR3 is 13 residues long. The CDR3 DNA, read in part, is TGCACCTGCAGTGCACGTGACAGGGAT. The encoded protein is CTCSARDRD. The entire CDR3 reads CTCSARDRDEQYF.

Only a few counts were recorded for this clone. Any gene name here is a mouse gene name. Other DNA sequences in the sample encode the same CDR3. The part of the CDR3 DNA that was read is TGCACCTGCAGTGGCCGGGACTGGGGGCAAGAC. Protein product: CTCSGRDWGQD. The entire CDR3 is CTCSGRDWGQDTQYF. The V call is TRBV1, the J call TRBJ2-5; 11 bases match TRBD2. The DNA ends 4 residues before the CDR3 does, and the rest of the CDR3 is filled in from the germline J gene. The CDR3 consists of 15 residues. Unmatched junction bases numbered 3, after V lost 4 bases and J lost 3 bases. Germline assignment: CDR1 NSQYPW and CDR2 LRSPGD (reference sequence).

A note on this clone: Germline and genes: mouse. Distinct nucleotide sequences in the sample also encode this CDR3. The CDR3: CAWSLGTGASAETLYF. Incomplete CDR3 DNA: TGTGCCTGGAGTCTAGGGACAGGGGCTAGTGCAGAA. V usage is TRBV31 and J usage is TRBJ2-3, with 10 bases matching TRBD1. The read ends 4 residues shy of where the CDR3 ends; the end is completed using the germline J gene. Per the germline V gene, CDR1 is GKSSPN and CDR2 is SITVG. The CDR3 has 16 residues. V lost 0 bases, J lost 0 bases, and 3 bases stayed unmatched.

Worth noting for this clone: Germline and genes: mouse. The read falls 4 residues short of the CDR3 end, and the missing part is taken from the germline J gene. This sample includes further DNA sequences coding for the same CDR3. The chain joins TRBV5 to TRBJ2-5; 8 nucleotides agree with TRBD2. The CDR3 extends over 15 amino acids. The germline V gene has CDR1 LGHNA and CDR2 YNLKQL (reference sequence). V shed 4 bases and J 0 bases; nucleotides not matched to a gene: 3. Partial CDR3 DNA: TGTGCCAGCAGCCGACTGGGGATTAACCAAGAC. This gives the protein CASSRLGINQD. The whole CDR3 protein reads CASSRLGINQDTQYF.

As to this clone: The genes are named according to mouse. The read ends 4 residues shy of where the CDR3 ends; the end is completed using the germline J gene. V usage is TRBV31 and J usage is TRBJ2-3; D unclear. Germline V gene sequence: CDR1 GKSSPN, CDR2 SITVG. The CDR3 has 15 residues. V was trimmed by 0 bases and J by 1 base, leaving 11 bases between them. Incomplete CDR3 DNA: TGTGCCTGGAGTCTAGGGTCGGAAGGTGCAGAA. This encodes CAWSLGSEGAE. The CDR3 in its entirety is CAWSLGSEGAETLYF. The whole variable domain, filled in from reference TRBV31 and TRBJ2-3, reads AQTIHQWPVAEIKAVGSPLSLGCTIKGKSSPNLYWYWQATGGTLQQLFYSITVGQVESVVQLNLSASRPKDDQFILSTEKLLLSHSGFYLCAWSLGSEGAETLYFGSGTRLTVL.